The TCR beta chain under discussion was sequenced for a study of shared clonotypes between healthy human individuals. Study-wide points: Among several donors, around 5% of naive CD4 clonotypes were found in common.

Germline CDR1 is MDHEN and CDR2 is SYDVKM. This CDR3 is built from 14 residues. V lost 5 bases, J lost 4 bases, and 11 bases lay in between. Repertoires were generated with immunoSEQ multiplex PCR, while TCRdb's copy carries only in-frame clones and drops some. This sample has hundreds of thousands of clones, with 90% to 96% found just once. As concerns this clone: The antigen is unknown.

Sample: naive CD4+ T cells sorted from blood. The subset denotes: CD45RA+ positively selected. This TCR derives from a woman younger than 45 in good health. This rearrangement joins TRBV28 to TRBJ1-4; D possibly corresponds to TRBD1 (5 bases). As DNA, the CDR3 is TGTGCCAGCAGTCGGTGGGGCCTTAATGAAAAACTGTTTTTT. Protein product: CASSRWGLNEKLFF.